The text below deals with one T cell receptor (beta chain). The antigen is unknown. TCRdb ran MiXCR on the reads and lists one entry per CDR3 protein. The table lists 150,000 to 160,000 distinct CDR3 sequences, less than 25% of them singletons. The data belong to a study of T cell repertoires in cytomegalovirus infection. In the study overall: Matching HLA type and CMV infection were both indicated by public TCR beta signatures.

Regarding the study as a whole: Identification of carriers of CMV plus the relevant HLA was achieved through cumulative public TCR beta family frequency. Within the response measured ex vivo, HLA-C-restricted CMV-specific TCR beta clonotypes were dominant.

Germline V lookup: CDR1 MDHEN, CDR2 SYDVKM. CDR3 length equals 15 residues. With 4 bases removed from V and 4 bases from J, the gap between germline ends came to 16 bases. The rearrangement links TRBV28 to TRBJ1-2; a possible D gene is TRBD1 (5 bases). The sequence derives from a human donor in good health (CMV status not recorded). Some clones in this sample may be carry-over from other donors' samples. The source material was PBMCs. The CDR3 here is CASSSIRDAAYGYTF. The CDR3 DNA reads as TGTGCCAGCAGTTCCATCCGGGACGCCGCCTATGGCTACACCTTC.